A single sample gave rise to the 13 T cell receptor beta chains below, sequenced in a study of T cells in Graves' hyperthyroidism and ophthalmopathy. RNA transcripts provided the source from which TCR beta CDR3 regions were amplified. RT-PCR in the first round (using the HTBI primer set) targeted the TCR CDR3. TCRdb independently ran MiXCR on the multiplex PCR reads; one entry per CDR3 protein. The sample consists of about 420,000 distinct CDR3 sequences, approximately 15% of them appearing once. The sample was blood. Every receptor here comes from a woman younger than 30 with Graves' hyperthyroidism.

This chain joins TRBV5-1 and TRBJ2-7; the D is unclear. CDR3 length: 14 residues. Germline V gene data show CDR1 as SGHRS and CDR2 as YFSETQ. Trimming left V 0 bases short and J 3 bases short, with 10 bases between. The DNA of the CDR3 is TGCGCCAGCAGCTTGGTAGCCAGAAACTACGAGCAGTACTTC. Its protein is CASSLVARNYEQYF.

This clonotype has a handful of counts. The chain is built from TRBV27 and TRBJ1-2; a weak D match, TRBD1 (5 bases). The CDR3 covers 13 residues. Germline-derived CDR1 and CDR2 are MNHEY and SMNVEV (reference sequence). Trimming pared 5 bases from V and 3 bases from J, leaving 10 bases between. In nucleotides, the CDR3 is TGTGCCAGCAGTCGGACAACGGACTATGGCTACACCTTC. This gives the protein CASSRTTDYGYTF.

The rearrangement joins TRBV5-1 to TRBJ2-1; 8 bases are a match to TRBD2. Germline lookup yields CDR1 SGHRS and CDR2 YFSETQ. There are 15 residues in the CDR3. The J segment lost 0 bases and the V segment lost 5 bases, leaving 4 bases of the junction unmatched. In DNA form, the CDR3 reads TGCGCCAGCAGATCTAGCGGGTCCTCCTACAATGAGCAGTTCTTC. It encodes CASRSSGSSYNEQFF.

This chain links TRBV5-6 with TRBJ2-3; no clear D. Trimming removed 0 bases at V and 2 bases at J, with 10 bases between. In germline, CDR1 is SGHDT, CDR2 YYEEEE. The CDR3 length is 15 residues. This CDR3 reads CASSLGVRSTDTQYF. The CDR3 region has the DNA TGTGCCAGCAGCTTGGGGGTCAGGTCCACAGATACGCAGTATTTT. Full variable domain (rest looked up from reference TRBV5-6 and TRBJ2-3): DAGVTQSPTHLIKTRGQQVTLRCSPKSGHDTVSWYQQALGQGPQFIFQYYEEEERQRGNFPDRFSGHQFPNYSSELNVNALLLGDSALYLCASSLGVRSTDTQYFGPGTRLTVL.

V and J are TRBV27 and TRBJ2-1; the match to TRBD2 covers 9 bases. CDR3 size: 15 residues. Germline V gene sequence: CDR1 MNHEY, CDR2 SMNVEV (reference sequence). J was trimmed by 7 bases and V by 3 bases; bases with no gene match: 7. In nucleotides, the CDR3 is TGTGCCAGCAGTTTCGGAGCGGGAGGAGCAAATGAGCAGTTCTTC. Protein: CASSFGAGGANEQFF.

This clonotype was recorded many times. This chain links TRBV5-1 with TRBJ1-2, with 9 bases matching TRBD1. CDR3 length: 14 amino acids. The V segment lost 4 bases and the J segment 6 bases; nucleotides outside the gene matches: 7. CDR1 is SGHRS and CDR2 is YFSETQ in the germline V gene. The CDR3 sequence: CASSRTGEVDGYTF. The DNA for the CDR3 is TGCGCCAGCAGCAGGACAGGGGAGGTGGATGGCTACACCTTC. Combining the CDR3 with reference TRBV5-1 and TRBJ1-2 gives the whole variable domain KAGVTQTPRYLIKTRGQQVTLSCSPISGHRSVSWYQQTPGQGLQFLFEYFSETQRNKGNFPGRFSGRQFSNSRSEMNVSTLELGDSALYLCASSRTGEVDGYTFGSGTRLTVV.

This clonotype is a singleton in its sample. A much larger clone lies a single base off, so this may be a read error. The V call is TRBV15, the J call TRBJ1-5; D unresolved. Between the trimmed V and J ends, which lost 10 bases and 7 bases, there was a span of 20 bases. The CDR3 has 14 residues. Per germline, CDR1 LNHNV and CDR2 YYDKDF (reference sequence). The CDR3 DNA reads as TGTGCCAGCACTACTAACGGGATAAGGCAGCCCCAGCATTTT. Residues: CASTTNGIRQPQHF.

This clonotype was observed many times. The V gene is TRBV20-1, the J gene TRBJ2-3; either TRBD1 or TRBD2 may fit D (5 bases each). Germline values: CDR1 DFQATT, CDR2 SNEGSKA (reference sequence). The germline V and J ends were trimmed by 5 bases and 0 bases, with 9 bases remaining between them. The CDR3 length is 13 residues. The CDR3 nucleotides read TGCAGTGCTCCTCGGGACAGCACAGATACGCAGTATTTT. Translating it yields CSAPRDSTDTQYF.

J is TRBJ1-2 and V is TRBV5-5; a possible D gene is TRBD1 (5 bases). V lost 4 bases and J 4 bases, leaving 14 bases between the germline ends. The germline CDR1 and CDR2 sequences are SGHKS and YYEKEE (reference sequence). This CDR3 comprises 14 residues. The CDR3 sequence: CASSKFDRTYGYTF. CDR3 bases: TGTGCCAGCAGCAAATTTGACAGAACCTATGGCTACACCTTC.

This chain links TRBV6-1 with TRBJ2-3; TRBD2 aligns across 8 bases. Germline CDR1 and CDR2: MNHNS and SASEGT. Losses at the gene ends were 8 bases for V and 3 bases for J; bases not matched to a gene: 10. The CDR3 has 15 amino acids. CDR3 sequence reads: CASLAGRRSTDTQYF. In DNA form, the CDR3 reads TGTGCCAGCCTAGCGGGCCGGCGTTCGACAGATACGCAGTATTTT.

This clonotype has at least ten counts. The chain links TRBV28 to TRBJ2-1, with D perhaps TRBD2 (6 bases). The CDR3 loop spans 16 amino acids. Germline-derived CDR1 and CDR2 are MDHEN and SYDVKM. The V end was cut by 4 bases, the J end by 0 bases, with 13 bases between. CDR3 nucleotide sequence: TGTGCCAGCAGTTCCCTAGCGTGGAGCTCCTACAATGAGCAGTTCTTC. It specifies CASSSLAWSSYNEQFF.

Many counts were recorded for this clonotype. The rearrangement joins TRBV29-1 to TRBJ1-1, with D uncertain. Between the trimmed V and J ends, which lost 3 bases and 4 bases, there was a span of 6 bases. Germline CDR1 SQVTM, CDR2 ANQGSEA. The CDR3 runs to 11 residues. In DNA, the CDR3 is TGCAGCGTTGACGGGTTCACTGAAGCTTTCTTT. It codes for CSVDGFTEAFF.

This clonotype was counted many times. J is TRBJ2-1 and V is TRBV6-1; the D call may be TRBD1 or TRBD2 (5 bases each). The V gene lost 5 bases and the J gene lost 5 bases, with 22 bases spanning the gap. Germline CDR1 MNHNS, CDR2 SASEGT. The CDR3 contains 17 residues. DNA for the CDR3: TGTGCCAGCAGTTCCCCCCGTGTGGGGGAGCAGAACAATGAGCAGTTCTTC. Protein sequence: CASSSPRVGEQNNEQFF.